Below, 29 T cell receptor beta chains from the same sample are listed, as sequenced in a study of cytomegalovirus exposure and HLA in healthy donors. The study ran its PCR with 60 Vbeta and 13 Jbeta primers. Profiling relied on immunoSEQ multiplex PCR, and the TCRdb table lists in-frame clones only, not all of them. The sample holds 100,000 to 150,000 clones; about 74% are singletons and the top ten take roughly 7%. Sequenced material: PBMCs. These receptors were obtained from a male donor in good health and CMV-seronegative.

The chain couples TRBV18 to TRBJ1-1; the D is unclear. The CDR3 is made up of 12 amino acids. The V end was cut by 3 bases, the J end by 0 bases, with 2 bases between. Germline CDR1 and CDR2: KGHSH and LQKENI. Here the CDR3 reads CASSPLNTEAFF. CDR3 in DNA: TGTGCCAGCTCACCCTTGAACACTGAAGCTTTCTTT.

The V gene is TRBV13, the J gene TRBJ2-2; 11 bases align to TRBD1. Germline V lookup: CDR1 PRHDT, CDR2 FYEKMQ (reference sequence). The CDR3 is 16 amino acids. With V trimmed by 5 bases and J by 4 bases, 6 bases remained unmatched. The CDR3 DNA is TGTGCCAGCAGCAGGACAGGGGGCGTCGCCACCGGGGAGCTGTTTTTT. Protein: CASSRTGGVATGELFF.

The CDR3 region is CASIEGASGNTIYF. The CDR3 DNA reads as TGTGCCAGCATTGAGGGGGCATCTGGAAACACCATATATTTT. J is TRBJ1-3 and V is TRBV28, with 7 bases that match TRBD1. The CDR3 has 14 residues. The germline gives CDR1 MDHEN, CDR2 SYDVKM. Trimming removed 7 bases from V and 1 base from J; junction bases left unmatched: 4.

The chain recombines TRBV19 with TRBJ2-4; 8 bases are shared with TRBD1. This CDR3 contains 14 residues. Looked up from germline, CDR1 is LNHDA and CDR2 is SQIVND (reference sequence). Trimming at V came to 3 bases and at J to 8 bases, leaving 6 bases not matched to a gene. The CDR3 nucleotides are TGTGCCAGTAGTATGGACAGGGAAATGGACATTCAGTACTTC. Its translation: CASSMDREMDIQYF.

Notes on this clone: One end of the junction does not line up with germline, which may come from a read error. Other DNA variants within this sample encode the same CDR3. The CDR3 coding sequence is TGCGCCAGCAGTAAACTTCAACAGGGTTCCGAGCAGTACTTC. Translation: CASSKLQQGSEQYF. V and J are TRBV6-5 and TRBJ2-7, with D perhaps matching TRBD1 (6 bases). This CDR3 is 14 amino acids long. The germline V gene encodes CDR1 MNHEY and CDR2 SVGAGI.

The chain uses TRBV5-4 and TRBJ2-3, with 7 bases aligning to TRBD2. Per the germline V gene, CDR1 is SGHNT and CDR2 is YYREEE (reference sequence). The V gene end was trimmed by 4 bases and the J gene end by 0 bases; junction bases not matched to a gene: 5. The CDR3 spans 15 residues. This chain's CDR3 is CASSARDYSTDTQYF. Written as DNA, the CDR3 is TGTGCCAGCAGCGCCAGGGACTATAGCACAGATACGCAGTATTTT.

V and J are TRBV27 and TRBJ2-7, with D unclear. From germline, CDR1 is MNHEY and CDR2 SMNVEV (reference sequence). The CDR3 totals 15 residues. V was pared by 3 bases and J by 2 bases, with 14 bases between. This CDR3 reads CASSFVPSSAYEQYF. In nucleotides, the CDR3 is TGTGCCAGCAGTTTTGTACCGTCGAGCGCCTACGAGCAGTACTTC.

This chain links TRBV7-3 with TRBJ1-6, with 7 bases matching TRBD1. Trimming at V came to 2 bases and at J to 8 bases, leaving 3 bases not matched to a gene. This CDR3 contains 14 residues. Germline CDR1 reads SGHTA; CDR2 reads FQGTGA. CDR3 DNA: TGTGCCAGCAGCTTACACGGGACAGATTCACCCCTCCACTTT. The encoded protein is CASSLHGTDSPLHF.

The J gene is TRBJ2-1, the V gene TRBV6-5, with D possibly matching TRBD2 (6 bases). V lost 3 bases and J lost 3, with 12 bases in between. Per germline, CDR1 MNHEY and CDR2 SVGAGI. The CDR3 covers 15 residues. The CDR3 DNA sequence: TGTGCCAGCAGTTATTTAGCGGAGGGCTACAATGAGCAGTTCTTC. Residues: CASSYLAEGYNEQFF.

V is TRBV27 and J is TRBJ2-5; 8 nucleotides align to TRBD1. The DNA end is more similar to TRBJ2-7, so the J call may be wrong. The V gene's germline CDR1 is MNHEY and CDR2 SMNVEV (reference sequence). The CDR3 is 13 residues long. The chain's CDR3 is CASRGQGLYEQYF. The CDR3 DNA is TGTGCCAGCAGAGGACAGGGCTTGTACGAGCAGTACTTC.

DNA of the CDR3: TGTGCCATCAGGATGACCACAGGGACCCGAGCTTACGAGCAGTACTTC. This codes for CAIRMTTGTRAYEQYF. The V call is TRBV10-3, the J call TRBJ2-7; D perhaps matches TRBD1 (6 bases). V was shortened by 6 bases and J by 4 bases, with 22 bases between the two germline ends. Germline V lookup: CDR1 ENHRY, CDR2 SYGVKD. There are 16 residues in the CDR3.

The V call is TRBV6-1, the J call TRBJ2-2, with 7 positions matching TRBD1. V gave up 4 bases and J gave up 1 base; unmatched junction bases: 3. The germline CDR1 and CDR2 sequences are MNHNS and SASEGT. This CDR3 contains 15 residues. CDR3 DNA: TGTGCCAGCAGTGGTCGGACAGGGAACACCGGGGAGCTGTTTTTT. Protein sequence: CASSGRTGNTGELFF.

The rearrangement uses TRBV7-9 and TRBJ2-3; D might be TRBD2 (5 bases). The CDR3 is made up of 13 amino acids. Germline values: CDR1 SEHNR, CDR2 FQNEAQ (reference sequence). V was trimmed by 1 base and J by 3 bases, leaving 5 bases between them. The CDR3 is CASSLGGTDTQYF. The DNA of the CDR3 is TGTGCCAGCAGCTTAGGAGGGACAGATACGCAGTATTTT.

The V gene is TRBV5-1, the J gene TRBJ2-7; a possible D gene is TRBD2 (7 bases). Germline V gene data show CDR1 as SGHRS and CDR2 as YFSETQ. The length of the CDR3 is 15 residues. The germline V and J ends were trimmed by 3 bases and 6 bases, with 19 bases remaining between them. The CDR3 nucleotides read TGCGCCAGCAGCTCCTTCGCTGGGGGGGCGGGCGAGCAGTACTTC. This sequence encodes CASSSFAGGAGEQYF.

The chain is built from TRBV28 and TRBJ1-3; D ambiguous. Germline CDR1 is MDHEN and CDR2 is SYDVKM. The CDR3 length is 14 residues. Trimming removed 8 bases at V and 4 bases at J, with 15 bases between. The chain's CDR3 is CASSPLGAGNTIYF. The CDR3 DNA reads TGTGCCAGCTCGCCACTCGGAGCCGGAAACACCATATATTTT.

This chain uses TRBV28 with TRBJ1-5, with no clear D. This CDR3 has 13 residues. The germline V gene has CDR1 MDHEN and CDR2 SYDVKM. Trimming took 6 bases from V and 9 from J, leaving 15 bases between them. The CDR3 coding sequence is TGTGCCAGCAGCACAAGGAGCCGTGGGCCCCAGCATTTT. Translating it yields CASSTRSRGPQHF.

The chain joins TRBV27 to TRBJ2-3, with 8 bases matching TRBD2. The CDR3 contains 17 residues. Germline lookup yields CDR1 MNHEY and CDR2 SMNVEV (reference sequence). Unmatched junction bases numbered 12, after V lost 6 bases and J lost 1 base. CDR3 bases: TGTGCCAGCAGCCACCAGACTAGCGAAGTGGGCACAGATACGCAGTATTTT. Translation: CASSHQTSEVGTDTQYF.

The genes are TRBV7-6 and TRBJ2-1; D is perhaps TRBD2 (6 bases). Germline V gives CDR1 SGHVS, CDR2 FNYEAQ. Trimming left V 7 bases short and J 5 bases short, with 18 bases between. The CDR3 runs 15 residues. DNA of the CDR3: TGTGCCAGCACACGACGGGGAGGCTTAAACAATGAGCAGTTCTTC. Amino acids: CASTRRGGLNNEQFF.

This rearrangement joins TRBV11-1 to TRBJ2-1, with 8 bases aligning to TRBD2. In germline, CDR1 is SGHAT, CDR2 FQDESV (reference sequence). Losses at the gene ends were 3 bases for V and 15 bases for J; bases not matched to a gene: 16. The CDR3 sequence is 15 residues long. The CDR3 DNA follows: TGTGCCAGCAGCTTGCTTGGAACGTCGGGCGGGAGGTCGTTCTTC. It codes for CASSLLGTSGGRSFF.

V is TRBV19 and J is TRBJ2-3; no definite D call. The CDR3 length is 14 residues. Germline V gene lookup returns CDR1 LNHDA and CDR2 SQIVND (reference sequence). The V and J ends lost 7 bases and 1 base respectively, with 12 bases between them. The DNA for the CDR3 is TGTGCCAGTACTCGTAACCTAGGCACAGATACGCAGTATTTT. It translates to CASTRNLGTDTQYF.

The chain uses TRBV7-3 and TRBJ1-1; 9 bases line up with TRBD1. The CDR3 is 14 residues long. Germline V gene lookup returns CDR1 SGHTA and CDR2 FQGTGA. After removal of 5 bases from V and 3 bases from J, the junction contained 4 bases not matched to a gene. This chain's CDR3 is CASSPGQGHTEAFF. In nucleotides, the CDR3 is TGTGCCAGCAGCCCGGGACAGGGTCACACTGAAGCTTTCTTT.

The V call is TRBV5-1, the J call TRBJ2-2; perhaps TRBD2 as D (6 bases). The CDR3 has 16 residues. CDR1 SGHRS and CDR2 YFSETQ come from the germline V gene. V was trimmed by 4 bases and J by 0 bases, leaving 13 bases between them. The DNA of the CDR3 is TGCGCCAGCAGCCCCCCTCTAGCGTCGAACACCGGGGAGCTGTTTTTT. Its protein product is CASSPPLASNTGELFF.

The table lists this clone with a few counts. Different DNA sequences within this sample yield the same CDR3. The genes are TRBV7-2 and TRBJ2-3, with 11 bases fitting TRBD2. Germline assignment: CDR1 SGHTA and CDR2 FQGNSA. V shed 4 bases, J shed 6 bases, and the junction held 6 bases outside the gene matches. CDR3 length: 15 amino acids. The CDR3 here is CASSSRSGGADTQYF. For the CDR3, the DNA is TGTGCCAGCAGCTCCCGTAGCGGGGGGGCGGATACGCAGTATTTT. Full variable domain (outside the CDR3, taken from reference TRBV7-2 and TRBJ2-3): GAGVSQSPSNKVTEKGKDVELRCDPISGHTALYWYRQSLGQGLEFLIYFQGNSAPDKSGLPSDRFSAERTGGSVSTLTIQRTQQEDSAVYLCASSSRSGGADTQYFGPGTRLTVL.

This clone showed up just a few times. The chain has TRBV7-9 and TRBJ1-5; perhaps TRBD1 as D (5 bases). V was clipped by 6 bases and J by 4 bases, with 19 bases between them. CDR1 is SEHNR and CDR2 is FQNEAQ in the germline V gene (reference sequence). This CDR3 has 16 residues. DNA for the CDR3: TGTGCCAGCAGTTCTCCTCAGGGACTTTCGAATCAGCCCCAGCATTTT. This translates into CASSSPQGLSNQPQHF.

The sample holds one count of this clone. The chain employs TRBV2 and TRBJ2-2; TRBD2 might be the D (7 bases). The CDR3 sequence is 18 residues long. Germline CDR1 is SNHLY and CDR2 is FYNNEI. Trimming took off 6 bases at V and 3 bases at J, with 23 bases between the two ends. CDR3 residues: CASSDLGAGVSDTGELFF. The CDR3, as DNA: TGTGCCAGCAGCGACTTGGGGGCGGGAGTAAGTGACACCGGGGAGCTGTTTTTT.

The genes are TRBV5-1 and TRBJ2-1; 11 bases align to TRBD2. Germline CDR1 SGHRS, CDR2 YFSETQ. CDR3 size: 15 residues. After removal of 0 bases from V and 7 bases from J, the junction contained 3 bases not matched to a gene. The CDR3 bases are TGCGCCAGCAGCTTGGTGGCTAGCGGGGGGAATGAGCAGTTCTTC. Amino acids: CASSLVASGGNEQFF.

CDR3 nucleotide sequence: TGCGCCAGCAGCTTTGTGTCAGGGTCTGGAAACACCATATATTTT. Translated, it gives CASSFVSGSGNTIYF. The chain links TRBV5-1 to TRBJ1-3; the D gene is possibly TRBD1 (5 bases). CDR1 SGHRS and CDR2 YFSETQ come from the germline V gene. V dropped 2 bases and J dropped 1 base, with 10 bases sitting between them. The CDR3 spans 15 residues. Supplemented by reference TRBV5-1 and TRBJ1-3, the full variable domain reads KAGVTQTPRYLIKTRGQQVTLSCSPISGHRSVSWYQQTPGQGLQFLFEYFSETQRNKGNFPGRFSGRQFSNSRSEMNVSTLELGDSALYLCASSFVSGSGNTIYFGEGSWLTVV.

The chain is built from TRBV30 and TRBJ1-5; D gene uncertain. V dropped 5 bases and J dropped 6 bases, with 14 bases sitting between them. The CDR3 is made up of 13 amino acids. CDR1 and CDR2 from the germline V gene are GTSNPN and SVGIG (reference sequence). The CDR3 reads CAWSPQGGQPQHF. CDR3 in DNA: TGTGCCTGGTCGCCGCAAGGCGGTCAGCCCCAGCATTTT. Variable domain in full (rest from reference TRBV30 and TRBJ1-5): SQTIHQWPATLVQPVGSPLSLECTVEGTSNPNLYWYRQAAGRGLQLLFYSVGIGQISSEVPQNLSASRPQDRQFILSSKKLLLSDSGFYLCAWSPQGGQPQHFGDGTRLSIL.

In DNA form, the CDR3 reads TGTGCCATCAGCAGAACCGGGACTAAACCCGTCACAGATACGCAGTATTTT. This sequence encodes CAISRTGTKPVTDTQYF. This chain connects TRBV10-3 to TRBJ2-3; 7 bases are a match to TRBD2. The germline CDR1 and CDR2 sequences are ENHRY and SYGVKD. The CDR3 totals 17 residues. V gave up 6 bases and J gave up 2 bases; unmatched junction bases: 14.